This TCR beta chain was documented in a study of OX40 agonist ivuxolimab in advanced cancers. Sequenced by immunoSEQ multiplex PCR; TCRdb stores in-frame clones only, minus some. The sample consists of 30,000 to 45,000 clones, about 84% of them appearing once. The CDR3 runs 17 residues. Germline-derived CDR1 and CDR2 are LGHNA and YSLEER. Trimming took 1 base from V and 1 from J; bases not matched to a gene: 7. Sequences were derived from CD4+ or CD8+ T cells sorted from blood, sampled in a trial of the OX40 agonist ivuxolimab. The J gene is TRBJ2-3, the V gene TRBV4-3, with 8 positions matching TRBD2. The TCR comes from an adult with an advanced solid tumor such as melanoma, head and neck, liver or kidney cancer. The CDR3 DNA reads TGCGCCAGCAGCCAAGCGGGGGGGGGCGGAGGCACAGATACGCAGTATTTT. Its translation: CASSQAGGGGGTDTQYF.